This TCR beta chain was identified during a study of T cells in Graves' hyperthyroidism and ophthalmopathy. Study-wide context: Peripheral blood was collected at initial diagnosis, before any treatment. Study-level points and caveats: In the blood, most expanded thyroid clonotypes above 0.001 appeared as well.

RNA transcripts served as the template for amplifying TCR beta CDR3 regions. Initially, a first-round RT-PCR of the TCR CDR3 employed the HTBI primer set. TCRdb recomputed calls from the multiplex PCR reads with MiXCR, one row per CDR3 protein. The sample contains about 480,000 distinct CDR3 sequences, approximately 15% of which appear only once. This clonotype showed up many times. Antigen specificity is unknown. CDR1 is DFQATT, CDR2 SNEGSKA, per germline (reference sequence). Trimming removed 3 bases at V and 2 bases at J, with 11 bases between. There are 13 residues in the CDR3. Patients with uncontrolled infections, other autoimmune diseases, pregnancy or lactation were excluded. Diagnoses were made from clinical symptoms, serum measures (thyroxine and TRAb), thyroid ultrasound and orbital computed tomography.

The chain uses TRBV20-1 and TRBJ2-7; TRBD1 or TRBD2 may be the D gene (5 bases each). This sequence was found in a woman between 18 and 29 years old with Graves' hyperthyroidism. The source material was blood. CDR3 DNA sequence: TGCAGTGCTAGGTATTTGGGGGCCTACGAGCAGTACTTC. Protein product: CSARYLGAYEQYF.